This TCR beta chain is drawn from a study of immune evolution from preneoplasia to lung adenocarcinoma. Generated by immunoSEQ multiplex PCR, the TCRdb table keeps only in-frame clones and is missing some. The sample contains 6,000 to 6,500 clones, 80% to 90% of which appear only once. Germline-derived CDR1 and CDR2 are SGHNT and YYREEE (reference sequence). The CDR3 runs to 14 residues. The J segment lost 4 bases and the V segment lost 4 bases, leaving 6 bases of the junction unmatched. This clone was observed a few times. The antigen remains undetermined. Points from the study as a whole: Later-stage lesions seemingly showed higher T cell density and diversity than normal lung.

The chain links TRBV5-4 to TRBJ2-7; 9 bases are shared with TRBD1. This receptor was taken from a donor older than 65 with lung adenocarcinoma. Material: FFPE adjacent normal lung tissue. The CDR3 sequence: CASSRDRGAYEQYF. The CDR3 DNA is TGTGCCAGCAGCCGTGACAGGGGGGCTTACGAGCAGTACTTC.